This T cell receptor (beta chain) was captured by sequencing in a study of T cells after somatic rescue of genetic block. Libraries were prepared by immunoSEQ multiplex PCR; TCRdb keeps only in-frame clonotypes and omits some of them. The sample carries about 72,000 clones, roughly 93% recorded once. There are 14 residues in the CDR3. Germline V gene data show CDR1 as SNHLY and CDR2 as FYNNEI. V lost 3 bases, J lost 1 base, and 9 bases lay in between. This receptor was identified in a man aged 30 to 39. Input material: peripheral blood mononuclear cells (PBMCs). The genes are TRBV2 and TRBJ2-5; the D gene is possibly TRBD1 (6 bases). The CDR3 DNA sequence: TGTGCCAGCAGTGAGCAAGGGGGCCAAGAGACCCAGTACTTC. It codes for CASSEQGGQETQYF.